The rows below give T cell receptor beta chains drawn from one sample of a study of T cell responses to AZD1222 COVID-19 vaccine. Assay: immunoSEQ multiplex PCR; the TCRdb copy retains only in-frame clones and omits some. The sample has 100,000 to 150,000 clones, 75% to 95% seen once. The material sequenced was peripheral blood, taken 28 days after the second AZD1222 dose. The receptors here all came from an adult who received the AZD1222 COVID-19 vaccine. The CDR3 runs from the conserved cysteine through the conserved F or W. The D gene is left open where the match is weak. Clone size is given for some rows only: seen once, a few or many times, or a class if the clone is expanded.

clone size	V gene	J gene	D gene	CDR3 protein	CDR3 DNA
.	TRBV19	TRBJ2-3	.	CASSMAARDTQYF	TGTGCCAGTAGTATGGCAGCCCGGGATACGCAGTATTTT
.	TRBV15	TRBJ1-4	.	CATSRGGPVGEKLFF	TGTGCCACCAGCAGAGGCGGCCCCGTGGGGGAAAAACTGTTTTTT
few	TRBV19	TRBJ1-5	TRBD1	CASSVDRGNQPQHF	TGTGCCAGTAGTGTGGACAGGGGGAATCAGCCCCAGCATTTT
.	TRBV7-2	TRBJ2-3	.	CASSLAGRTDTQYF	TGTGCCAGCAGCTTAGCGGGACGGACAGATACGCAGTATTTT
.	TRBV30	TRBJ1-2	.	CAWSRGGGGYTF	TGTGCCTGGAGTAGAGGGGGTGGAGGCTACACCTTC
.	TRBV30	TRBJ2-3	TRBD2	CGMGGGDTQYF	TGTGGTATGGGGGGGGGAGATACGCAGTATTTT
.	TRBV5-1	TRBJ1-4	.	CASSLGDIATNEKLFF	TGCGCCAGCAGCCTTGGGGACATTGCAACTAATGAAAAACTGTTTTTT
.	TRBV5-4	TRBJ1-1	TRBD1	CASTVQGYDTEAFF	TGTGCCAGCACCGTACAGGGGTACGACACTGAAGCTTTCTTT
.	TRBV5-4	TRBJ2-1	.	CASSGSSYNEQFF	TGTGCCAGCAGCGGGTCGAGCTACAATGAGCAGTTCTTC
.	TRBV5-1	TRBJ2-2	TRBD1	CASSFGTGSIGELFF	TGCGCCAGCAGCTTCGGGACAGGGTCGATCGGGGAGCTGTTTTTT
.	TRBV6-5	TRBJ2-1	.	CASSWGPYNEQFF	TGTGCCAGCAGTTGGGGACCCTACAATGAGCAGTTCTTC
.	TRBV5-1	TRBJ2-5	.	CASTLHGEGIKTQYF	TGCGCCAGCACCTTGCACGGAGAGGGGATAAAGACCCAGTACTTC
.	TRBV9	TRBJ1-4	TRBD1	CASSPLWGQGVEKLFF	TGTGCCAGCAGCCCACTATGGGGACAGGGGGTCGAAAAACTGTTTTTT
.	TRBV27	TRBJ1-5	TRBD1	CASSLVQGAGQPQHF	TGTGCCAGCAGTCTTGTCCAGGGGGCTGGTCAGCCCCAGCATTTT
.	TRBV5-4	TRBJ2-3	TRBD2	CASSPLAGGVDTQYF	TGTGCCAGCAGCCCCTTAGCGGGAGGGGTAGATACGCAGTATTTT
.	TRBV27	TRBJ1-1	.	CASSFVGRTEAFF	TGTGCCAGCAGTTTCGTGGGCCGCACTGAAGCTTTCTTT
.	TRBV7-3	TRBJ2-3	.	CASSSGQLADTQYF	TGTGCCAGCAGCTCTGGACAATTAGCAGATACGCAGTATTTT
.	TRBV4-3	TRBJ2-1	TRBD2	CASSQASGETYNEQFF	TGCGCCAGCAGCCAGGCGAGCGGGGAGACCTACAATGAGCAGTTCTTC
.	TRBV19	TRBJ2-7	.	CASSIVWGDEQYF	TGTGCCAGTAGTATAGTCTGGGGCGACGAGCAGTACTTC
.	TRBV24-1	TRBJ2-4	.	CATSDSGGLPNIQYF	TGTGCCACCAGTGATTCCGGGGGTCTCCCAAACATTCAGTACTTC
once	TRBV4-1	TRBJ1-4	.	CASSQSGVDNEKLFF	TGCGCCAGCAGCCAATCAGGGGTGGACAATGAAAAACTGTTTTTT
.	TRBV4-3	TRBJ1-3	.	CASSPYPSRDIGNTIYF	TGCGCCAGCAGCCCTTATCCCAGCCGGGACATTGGAAACACCATATATTTT
.	TRBV18	TRBJ1-3	.	CASSPLNRDSYSGNTIYF	TGTGCCAGCTCACCACTGAACCGGGACTCCTACTCTGGAAACACCATATATTTT
.	TRBV7-9	TRBJ1-2	.	CASSLAGAYYGYTF	TGTGCCAGCAGCTTAGCTGGGGCTTACTATGGCTACACCTTC
.	TRBV10-3	TRBJ1-2	TRBD1	CAISQGTENGYTF	TGTGCCATCAGTCAAGGGACAGAAAATGGCTACACCTTC
.	TRBV6-5	TRBJ1-2	.	CASSYRGGYTF	TGTGCCAGCAGTTACAGGGGTGGCTACACCTTC
.	TRBV29-1	TRBJ2-7	.	CSGKDAISNEQYF	TGCAGCGGGAAGGACGCGATATCCAACGAGCAGTACTTC
few	TRBV5-6	TRBJ1-5	.	CASSLAPDQPQHF	TGTGCCAGCAGCTTGGCTCCGGATCAGCCCCAGCATTTT
.	TRBV7-9	TRBJ1-6	.	CASSLGGRYNSPLHF	TGTGCCAGCAGCTTAGGGGGTCGTTATAATTCACCCCTCCACTTT
.	TRBV27	TRBJ2-3	.	CASSLSWHSTDTQYF	TGTGCCAGCAGTTTATCTTGGCACAGCACAGATACGCAGTATTTT
.	TRBV6-5	TRBJ1-1	TRBD1	CASSKQGAGTEAFF	TGTGCCAGCAGTAAACAGGGGGCAGGCACTGAAGCTTTCTTT
.	TRBV10-3	TRBJ1-5	.	CAIGIGNQPQHF	TGTGCCATCGGAATAGGGAATCAGCCCCAGCATTTT
few	TRBV2	TRBJ1-5	TRBD1	CASRGTGDQPQHF	TGTGCCAGCAGAGGGACAGGGGATCAGCCCCAGCATTTT
.	TRBV30	TRBJ1-3	.	CAWTLGGSGNTIYF	TGTGCCTGGACCTTAGGGGGATCTGGAAACACCATATATTTT
.	TRBV7-2	TRBJ2-3	.	CASSFDASTDTQYF	TGTGCCAGCAGCTTTGACGCTAGCACAGATACGCAGTATTTT
.	TRBV6-1	TRBJ1-1	.	CASSESWGYTEAFF	TGTGCCAGCAGTGAATCGTGGGGATACACTGAAGCTTTCTTT
few	TRBV18	TRBJ2-1	.	CASTGSSDEQFF	TGTGCCAGCACAGGGAGTTCCGATGAGCAGTTCTTC
.	TRBV5-1	TRBJ1-1	.	CASSLREGAEAFF	TGCGCCAGCAGCTTGAGGGAGGGTGCTGAAGCTTTCTTT
.	TRBV6-5	TRBJ2-7	.	CASSYDREMGEQYF	TGTGCCAGCAGTTACGATAGGGAAATGGGCGAGCAGTACTTC
once	TRBV7-2	TRBJ1-6	TRBD1	CASKDRRSDSPLHF	TGTGCCAGCAAGGACAGGCGGTCGGATTCACCCCTCCACTTT
.	TRBV12-3/TRBV12-4	TRBJ1-1	.	CASSLENLKRAFF	TGTGCCAGCAGTTTAGAGAACCTCAAGAGGGCTTTCTTT
.	TRBV12-3/TRBV12-4	TRBJ2-7	.	CASSFEVRDEQYF	TGTGCCAGCAGTTTTGAAGTAAGAGACGAGCAGTACTTC
.	TRBV20-1	TRBJ1-1	TRBD1	CSASGQGAEAFF	TGCAGTGCTAGTGGACAGGGGGCTGAAGCTTTCTTT
.	TRBV18	TRBJ1-1	.	CASSSYGVDPPSTEAFF	TGTGCCAGCTCCTCGTACGGGGTTGATCCCCCTAGCACTGAAGCTTTCTTT
.	TRBV3-1/TRBV3-2	TRBJ1-1	.	CASSQGDWDLNTEAFF	TGTGCCAGCAGCCAAGGCGATTGGGACTTAAACACTGAAGCTTTCTTT
.	TRBV10-3	TRBJ1-6	TRBD1	CAIRGTDGSPLHF	TGTGCCATCAGGGGGACAGATGGTTCACCCCTCCACTTT
.	TRBV6-2/TRBV6-3	TRBJ2-7	.	CASSTGPGREQYF	TGTGCCAGCAGTACGGGACCGGGGCGGGAGCAGTACTTC
.	TRBV11-2	TRBJ2-5	.	CASSLQLRGTQYF	TGTGCCAGCAGCTTACAGCTCAGGGGGACCCAGTACTTC
.	TRBV5-1	TRBJ2-7	.	CASSFASPDYEQYF	TGCGCCAGCAGCTTTGCCAGCCCCGATTACGAGCAGTACTTC
.	TRBV6-5	TRBJ1-1	.	CASSYIRAEAFF	TGTGCCAGCAGTTACATTAGGGCTGAAGCTTTCTTT